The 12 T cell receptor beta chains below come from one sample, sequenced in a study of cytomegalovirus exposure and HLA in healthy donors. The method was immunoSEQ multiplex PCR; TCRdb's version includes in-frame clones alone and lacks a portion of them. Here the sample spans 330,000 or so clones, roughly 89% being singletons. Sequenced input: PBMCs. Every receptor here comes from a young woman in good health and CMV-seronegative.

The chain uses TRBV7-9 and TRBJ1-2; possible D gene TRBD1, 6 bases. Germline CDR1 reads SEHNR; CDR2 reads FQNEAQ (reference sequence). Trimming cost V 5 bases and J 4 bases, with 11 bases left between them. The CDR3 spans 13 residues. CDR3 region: CASSQDSVYGYTF. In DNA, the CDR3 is TGTGCCAGCAGCCAGGACAGCGTCTATGGCTACACCTTC.

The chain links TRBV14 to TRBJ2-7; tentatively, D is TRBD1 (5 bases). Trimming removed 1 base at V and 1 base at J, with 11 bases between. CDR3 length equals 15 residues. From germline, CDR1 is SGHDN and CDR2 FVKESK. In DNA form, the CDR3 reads TGTGCCAGCAGCCAAGGGGGCGGAAGTTCCTACGAGCAGTACTTC. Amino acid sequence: CASSQGGGSSYEQYF. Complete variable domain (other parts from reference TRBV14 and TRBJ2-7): EAGVTQFPSHSVIEKGQTVTLRCDPISGHDNLYWYRRVMGKEIKFLLHFVKESKQDESGMPNNRFLAERTGGTYSTLKVQPAELEDSGVYFCASSQGGGSSYEQYFGPGTRLTVT.

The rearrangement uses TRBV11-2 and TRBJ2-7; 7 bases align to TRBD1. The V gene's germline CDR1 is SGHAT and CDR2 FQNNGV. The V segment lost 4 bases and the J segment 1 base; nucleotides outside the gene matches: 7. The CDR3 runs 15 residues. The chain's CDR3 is CASSSTLGQSYEQYF. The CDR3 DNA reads TGTGCCAGCAGCTCCACCCTGGGACAGTCCTACGAGCAGTACTTC.

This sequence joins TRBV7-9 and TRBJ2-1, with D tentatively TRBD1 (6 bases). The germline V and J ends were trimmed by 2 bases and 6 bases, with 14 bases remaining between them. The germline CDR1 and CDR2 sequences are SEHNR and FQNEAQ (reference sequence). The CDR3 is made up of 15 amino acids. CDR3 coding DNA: TGTGCCAGCAGCTTATTCCGGGACATCATCAATGAGCAGTTCTTC. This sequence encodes CASSLFRDIINEQFF.

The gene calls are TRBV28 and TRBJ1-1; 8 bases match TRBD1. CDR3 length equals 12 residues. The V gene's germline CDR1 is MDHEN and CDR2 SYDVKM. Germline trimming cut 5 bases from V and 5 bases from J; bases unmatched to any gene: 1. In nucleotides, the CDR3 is TGTGCCAGCAGTGACAGGGGAACTGAAGCTTTCTTT. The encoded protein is CASSDRGTEAFF.

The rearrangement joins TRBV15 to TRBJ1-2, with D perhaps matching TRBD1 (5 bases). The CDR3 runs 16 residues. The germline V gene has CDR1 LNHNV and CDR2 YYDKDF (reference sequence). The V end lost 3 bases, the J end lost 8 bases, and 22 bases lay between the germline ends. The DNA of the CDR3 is TGTGCCACCAGCAGTTTCGGGCAGGGCAATGCGGAGGGCTACACCTTC. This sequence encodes CATSSFGQGNAEGYTF.

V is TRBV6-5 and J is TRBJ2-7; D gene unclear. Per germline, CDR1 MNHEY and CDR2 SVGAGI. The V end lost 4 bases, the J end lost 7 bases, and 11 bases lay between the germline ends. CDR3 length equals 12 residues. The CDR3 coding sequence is TGTGCCAGCAGTTCCCCCCGGTGGGAGCAGTACTTC. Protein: CASSSPRWEQYF.

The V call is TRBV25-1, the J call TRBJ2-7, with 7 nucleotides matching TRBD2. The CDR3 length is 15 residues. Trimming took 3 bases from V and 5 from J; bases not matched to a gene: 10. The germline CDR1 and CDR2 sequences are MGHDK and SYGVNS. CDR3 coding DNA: TGTGCCAGCAGTGATTGGGGGGAGGGGAGGAACGAGCAGTACTTC. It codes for CASSDWGEGRNEQYF.

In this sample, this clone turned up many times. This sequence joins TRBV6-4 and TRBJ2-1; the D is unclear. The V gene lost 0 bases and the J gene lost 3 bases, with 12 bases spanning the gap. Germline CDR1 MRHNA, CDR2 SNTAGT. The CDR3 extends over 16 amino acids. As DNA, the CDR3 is TGTGCCAGCAGTGACTCGTCGGGTCTAGACTACAATGAGCAGTTCTTC. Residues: CASSDSSGLDYNEQFF.

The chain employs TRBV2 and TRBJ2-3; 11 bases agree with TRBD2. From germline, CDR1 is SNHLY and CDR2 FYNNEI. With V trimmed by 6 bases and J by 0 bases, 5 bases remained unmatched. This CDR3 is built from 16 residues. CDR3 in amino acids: CASSVGLAASTDTQYF. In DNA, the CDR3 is TGTGCCAGCAGCGTGGGACTAGCGGCGAGCACAGATACGCAGTATTTT.

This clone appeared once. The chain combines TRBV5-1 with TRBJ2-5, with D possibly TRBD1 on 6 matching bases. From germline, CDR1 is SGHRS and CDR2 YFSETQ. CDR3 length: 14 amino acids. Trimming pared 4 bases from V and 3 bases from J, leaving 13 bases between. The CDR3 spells CASSIRQAEETQYF. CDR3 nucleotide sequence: TGCGCCAGCAGCATTAGACAGGCGGAAGAGACCCAGTACTTC. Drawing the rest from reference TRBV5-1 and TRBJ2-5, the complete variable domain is KAGVTQTPRYLIKTRGQQVTLSCSPISGHRSVSWYQQTPGQGLQFLFEYFSETQRNKGNFPGRFSGRQFSNSRSEMNVSTLELGDSALYLCASSIRQAEETQYFGPGTRLLVL.

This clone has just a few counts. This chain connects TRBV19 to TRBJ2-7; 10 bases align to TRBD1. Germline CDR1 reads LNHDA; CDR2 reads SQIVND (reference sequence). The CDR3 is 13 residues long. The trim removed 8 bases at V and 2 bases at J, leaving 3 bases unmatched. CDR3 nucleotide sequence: TGTGCCAGTCACGGACAGGGGGCCTACGAGCAGTACTTC. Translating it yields CASHGQGAYEQYF.